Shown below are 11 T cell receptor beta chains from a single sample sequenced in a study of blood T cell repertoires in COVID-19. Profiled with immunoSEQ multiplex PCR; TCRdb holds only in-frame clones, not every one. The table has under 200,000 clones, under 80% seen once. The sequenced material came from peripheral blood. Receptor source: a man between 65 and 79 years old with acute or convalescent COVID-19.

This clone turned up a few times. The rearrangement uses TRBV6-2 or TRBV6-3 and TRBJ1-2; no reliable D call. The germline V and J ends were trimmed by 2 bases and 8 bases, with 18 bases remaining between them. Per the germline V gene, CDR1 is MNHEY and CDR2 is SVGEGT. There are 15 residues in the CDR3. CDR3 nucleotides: TGTGCCAGCAGTTACGATACAAGGAGTAAGTCGGGCTACACCTTC. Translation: CASSYDTRSKSGYTF.

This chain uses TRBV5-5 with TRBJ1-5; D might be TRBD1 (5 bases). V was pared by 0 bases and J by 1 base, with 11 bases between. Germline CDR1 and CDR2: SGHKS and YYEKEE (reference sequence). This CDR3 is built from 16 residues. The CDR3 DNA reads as TGTGCCAGCAGCTTGGTGGGAGGGGAGAGCAATCAGCCCCAGCATTTT. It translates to CASSLVGGESNQPQHF.

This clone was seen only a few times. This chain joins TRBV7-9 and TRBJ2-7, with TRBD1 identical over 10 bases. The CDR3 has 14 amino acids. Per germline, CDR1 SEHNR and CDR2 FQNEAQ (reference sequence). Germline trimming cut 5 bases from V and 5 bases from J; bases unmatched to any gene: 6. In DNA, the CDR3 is TGTGCCAGCAGCGGACAGGGGGAAGTTAACGAGCAGTACTTC. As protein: CASSGQGEVNEQYF.

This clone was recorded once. The CDR3 spells CASSLTSAETQYF. DNA of the CDR3: TGTGCCAGCAGTTTAACTTCTGCGGAGACCCAGTACTTC. V gene TRBV28 combines with J gene TRBJ2-5; no firm D call. CDR1 and CDR2 from the germline V gene are MDHEN and SYDVKM. Trimming took off 2 bases at V and 5 bases at J, with 9 bases between the two ends. The CDR3 has 13 residues. Drawing the rest from reference TRBV28 and TRBJ2-5, the complete variable domain is DVKVTQSSRYLVKRTGEKVFLECVQDMDHENMFWYRQDPGLGLRLIYFSYDVKMKEKGDIPEGYSVSREKKERFSLILESASTNQTSMYLCASSLTSAETQYFGPGTRLLVL.

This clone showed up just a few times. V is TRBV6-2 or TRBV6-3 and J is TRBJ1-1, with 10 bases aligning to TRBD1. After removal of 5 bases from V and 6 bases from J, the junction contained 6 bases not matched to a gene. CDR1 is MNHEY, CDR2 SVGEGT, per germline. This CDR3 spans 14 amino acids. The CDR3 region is CASSPGTGVAEAFF. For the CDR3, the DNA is TGTGCCAGCAGTCCCGGGACAGGGGTCGCTGAAGCTTTCTTT.

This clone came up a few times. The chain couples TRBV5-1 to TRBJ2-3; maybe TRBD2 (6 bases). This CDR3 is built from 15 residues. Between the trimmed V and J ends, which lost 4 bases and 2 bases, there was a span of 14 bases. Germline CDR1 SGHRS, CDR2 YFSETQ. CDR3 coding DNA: TGCGCCAGCAGCACACAGGCGGGGTCCACAGATACGCAGTATTTT. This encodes CASSTQAGSTDTQYF.

The CDR3: CASSYLRAKNTEAFF. The CDR3 DNA follows: TGTGCCAGCAGTTACCTGAGGGCTAAGAACACTGAAGCTTTCTTT. This chain uses TRBV6-6 with TRBJ1-1; D ambiguous. Germline values: CDR1 MNHNY, CDR2 SVGAGI (reference sequence). With 2 bases removed from V and 1 base from J, the gap between germline ends came to 11 bases. This CDR3 region has 15 residues.

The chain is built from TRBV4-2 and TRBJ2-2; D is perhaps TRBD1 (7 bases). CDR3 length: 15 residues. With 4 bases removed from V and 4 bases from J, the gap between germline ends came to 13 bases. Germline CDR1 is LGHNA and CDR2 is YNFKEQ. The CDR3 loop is CASSPHRGGTGELFF. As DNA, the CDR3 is TGTGCCAGCAGCCCCCACAGGGGAGGCACCGGGGAGCTGTTTTTT.

In DNA form, the CDR3 reads TGTGCCTGGAGTGTCTGGACAGGGGGCGCAACTAATGAAAAACTGTTTTTT. Protein product: CAWSVWTGGATNEKLFF. The chain is built from TRBV30 and TRBJ1-4; 11 nucleotides align to TRBD1. The J segment lost 0 bases and the V segment lost 0 bases, leaving 3 bases of the junction unmatched. This CDR3 is built from 17 residues. The germline V gene encodes CDR1 GTSNPN and CDR2 SVGIG (reference sequence).

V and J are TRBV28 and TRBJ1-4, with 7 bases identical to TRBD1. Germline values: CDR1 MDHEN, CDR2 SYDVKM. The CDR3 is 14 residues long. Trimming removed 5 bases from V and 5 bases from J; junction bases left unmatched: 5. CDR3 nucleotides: TGTGCCAGCAGTCCCGGGACAGAGAATGAAAAACTGTTTTTT. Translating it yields CASSPGTENEKLFF.

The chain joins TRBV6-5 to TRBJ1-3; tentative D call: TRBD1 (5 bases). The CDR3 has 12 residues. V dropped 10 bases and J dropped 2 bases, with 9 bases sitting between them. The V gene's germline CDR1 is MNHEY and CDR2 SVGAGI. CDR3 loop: CATQGPGNTIYF. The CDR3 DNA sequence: TGTGCCACCCAGGGCCCTGGAAACACCATATATTTT.